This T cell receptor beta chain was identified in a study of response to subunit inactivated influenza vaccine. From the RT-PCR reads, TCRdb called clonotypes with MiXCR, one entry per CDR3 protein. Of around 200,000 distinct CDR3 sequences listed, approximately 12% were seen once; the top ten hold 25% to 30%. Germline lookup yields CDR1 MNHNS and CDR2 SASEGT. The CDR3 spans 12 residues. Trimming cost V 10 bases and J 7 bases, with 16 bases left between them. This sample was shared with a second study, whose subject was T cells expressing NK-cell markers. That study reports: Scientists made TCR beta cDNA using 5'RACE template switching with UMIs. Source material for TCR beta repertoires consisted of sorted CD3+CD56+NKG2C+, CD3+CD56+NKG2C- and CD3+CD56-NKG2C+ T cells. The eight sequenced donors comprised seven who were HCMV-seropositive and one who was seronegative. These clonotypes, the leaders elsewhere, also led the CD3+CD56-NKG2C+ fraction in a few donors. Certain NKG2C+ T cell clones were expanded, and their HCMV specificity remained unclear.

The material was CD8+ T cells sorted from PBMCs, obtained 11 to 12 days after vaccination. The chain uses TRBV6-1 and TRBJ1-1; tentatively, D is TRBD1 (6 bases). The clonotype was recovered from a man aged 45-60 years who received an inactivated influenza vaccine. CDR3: CAIFEGGLEAFF. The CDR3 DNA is TGTGCCATCTTCGAGGGGGGGCTTGAAGCTTTCTTT.